The clone carrying this T cell receptor beta chain was counted many times. Its target is unknown. The record originates from a study of blood T cells in healthy people across ages. Findings of the study overall: Researchers judged that diversity estimates from one million T cells fell short of true values.

After removal of 5 bases from V and 7 bases from J, the junction contained 4 bases not matched to a gene. The CDR3 consists of 12 residues. Germline CDR1 is PRHDT and CDR2 is FYEKMQ (reference sequence). Then a second PCR, running roughly 7 to 11 cycles, was carried out with a sample-barcoded 5' primer and a J-beta primer mix. TCRdb itself ran the 5' RACE reads through MiXCR, one entry per CDR3 protein. The table shows around 1.7 million distinct CDR3 sequences, with 28% occurring only once. The chain employs TRBV13 and TRBJ2-7; 8 nucleotides match TRBD2. This receptor was obtained from a woman in her 30s in good health. The sequenced sample consisted of blood. Here the CDR3 DNA reads TGTGCCAGCAGCAGGACTAGCTGGGAGCAGTACTTC. Amino acids: CASSRTSWEQYF. Variable domain in full (rest from reference TRBV13 and TRBJ2-7): AAGVIQSPRHLIKEKRETATLKCYPIPRHDTVYWYQQGPGQDPQFLISFYEKMQSDKGSIPDRFSAQQFSDYHSELNMSSLELGDSALYFCASSRTSWEQYFGPGTRLTVT.